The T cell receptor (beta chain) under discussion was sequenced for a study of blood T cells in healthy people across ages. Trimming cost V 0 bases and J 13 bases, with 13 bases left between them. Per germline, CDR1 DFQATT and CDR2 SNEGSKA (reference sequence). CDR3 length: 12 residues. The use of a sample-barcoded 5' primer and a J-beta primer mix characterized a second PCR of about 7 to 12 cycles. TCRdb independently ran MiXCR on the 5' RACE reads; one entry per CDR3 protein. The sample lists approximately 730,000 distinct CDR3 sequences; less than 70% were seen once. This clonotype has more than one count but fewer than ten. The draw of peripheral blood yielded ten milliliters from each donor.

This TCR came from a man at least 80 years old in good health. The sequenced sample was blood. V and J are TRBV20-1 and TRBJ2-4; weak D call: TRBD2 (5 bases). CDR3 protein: CSARDLMWEQYF. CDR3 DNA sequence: TGCAGTGCTAGAGATCTTATGTGGGAGCAGTACTTC.